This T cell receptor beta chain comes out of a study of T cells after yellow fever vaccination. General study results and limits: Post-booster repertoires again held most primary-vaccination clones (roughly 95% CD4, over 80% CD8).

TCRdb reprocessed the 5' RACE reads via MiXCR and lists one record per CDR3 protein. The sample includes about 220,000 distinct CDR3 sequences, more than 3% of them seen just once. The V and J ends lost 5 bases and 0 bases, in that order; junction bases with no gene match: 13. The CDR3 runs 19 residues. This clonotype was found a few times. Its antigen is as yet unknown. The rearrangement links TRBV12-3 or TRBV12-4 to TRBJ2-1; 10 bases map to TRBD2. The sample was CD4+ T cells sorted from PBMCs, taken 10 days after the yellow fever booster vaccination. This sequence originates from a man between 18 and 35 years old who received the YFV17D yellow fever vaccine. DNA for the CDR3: TGTGCCAGCAGTAGAAGCGGGGGGGCCTTGCTAAGCTCCTACAATGAGCAGTTCTTC. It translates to CASSRSGGALLSSYNEQFF.